This T cell receptor (beta chain) stems from a study of cytomegalovirus exposure and HLA in healthy donors. Only in-frame clones appear in the TCRdb table, and some are missing; sequencing was by immunoSEQ multiplex PCR. In the table there are approximately 140,000 clones, around four fifths of which are singletons. V gave up 1 base and J gave up 4 bases, with 11 bases separating them. Looked up from germline, CDR1 is SGHVS and CDR2 is FQNEAQ. This CDR3 spans 15 amino acids. Material: PBMCs. This clonotype originated in a woman in her 30s in good health and CMV-seronegative. The chain links TRBV7-8 to TRBJ2-1; a possible D gene is TRBD1 (5 bases). The CDR3 region is CASSLVGVRYNEQFF. Here the CDR3 DNA reads TGTGCCAGCAGCTTAGTAGGGGTTCGGTACAATGAGCAGTTCTTC.